This TCR beta chain was profiled in a study of blood T cell repertoires in COVID-19. Study-level background: T cells, B-cell-depleted T cells, or PBMCs supplied cDNA or gDNA.

In the authors' methods: Estimation of nucleated cell counts was performed using reference gene primer amplification. Produced via immunoSEQ multiplex PCR; TCRdb's table is partial and in-frame only. V and J calls and clone size are those listed in that table; D and trimming were worked out from the DNA. The sample contains approximately 99,000 clones, 71% of which appear only once. Sequencing was done on a sample of peripheral blood. The TCR was taken from a woman between 40 and 55 years old with acute or convalescent COVID-19.

CDR3 loop: CASSRRGMGLDEKLFF. CDR3 sequence (DNA): TGTGCCAGCAGCAGACGTGGGATGGGGCTAGATGAAAAACTGTTTTTT. The chain joins TRBV21-1 to TRBJ1-4; the D call TRBD1 from the table was never checked on the DNA. TRBV21-1 has pseudogene status. This CDR3 contains 16 residues.